These 23 T cell receptor beta chains share one sample of origin, sequenced in a study of cytomegalovirus exposure and HLA in healthy donors. Use of 60 Vbeta and 13 Jbeta primers characterized the PCR. Repertoires were generated with immunoSEQ multiplex PCR, while TCRdb's copy carries only in-frame clones and drops some. The table records 150,000 or so clones, more than 80% of them present only once. The sequenced sample consisted of PBMCs. The receptor source for this set is a woman in her late teens or twenties in good health and CMV-seronegative.

This clone appeared once. The chain has TRBV5-1 and TRBJ1-1, with D tentatively TRBD1 (5 bases). Trimming left V 4 bases short and J 5 bases short, with 9 bases between. CDR1 and CDR2 from the germline V gene are SGHRS and YFSETQ. CDR3 size: 12 residues. CDR3 DNA sequence: TGCGCCAGCAGCGCGCCAGGGACTGAAGCTTTCTTT. Its protein is CASSAPGTEAFF.

This sequence joins TRBV6-1 and TRBJ1-3, with 8 bases identical to TRBD1. Germline CDR1 MNHNS, CDR2 SASEGT. This CDR3 region has 14 residues. J was trimmed by 6 bases and V by 0 bases; bases with no gene match: 1. The CDR3 sequence is CASSEADRENTIYF. For the CDR3, the DNA is TGTGCCAGCAGTGAAGCGGACAGGGAAAACACCATATATTTT.

This sequence joins TRBV9 and TRBJ2-5, with D perhaps TRBD1 (6 bases). V was cut by 1 base and J by 12 bases, with 16 bases left in between. Looked up from germline, CDR1 is SGDLS and CDR2 is YYNGEE. The CDR3 consists of 13 residues. CDR3 amino acids: CASSVPTRGREYF. The CDR3 bases are TGTGCCAGCAGCGTACCAACAAGGGGGAGAGAGTACTTC.

The rearrangement links TRBV5-6 to TRBJ2-3; tentatively, D is TRBD2 (6 bases). V shed 4 bases and J shed 3 bases, with 21 bases lying between them. This CDR3 is 17 amino acids long. CDR1 is SGHDT and CDR2 is YYEEEE in the germline V gene. The CDR3 loop reads CASSLEGRGKVTDTQYF. As DNA, the CDR3 is TGTGCCAGCAGCCTGGAGGGTCGCGGGAAAGTTACAGATACGCAGTATTTT. The full variable domain, with the rest looked up from reference TRBV5-6 and TRBJ2-3, is DAGVTQSPTHLIKTRGQQVTLRCSPKSGHDTVSWYQQALGQGPQFIFQYYEEEERQRGNFPDRFSGHQFPNYSSELNVNALLLGDSALYLCASSLEGRGKVTDTQYFGPGTRLTVL.

This chain joins TRBV28 and TRBJ2-4; D possibly corresponds to TRBD1 (6 bases). The V end was cut by 5 bases, the J end by 1 base, with 9 bases between. CDR1 and CDR2 from the germline V gene are MDHEN and SYDVKM. The CDR3 consists of 14 residues. Written as DNA, the CDR3 is TGTGCCAGCAGTCTCCAGGGGGCCAAAAACATTCAGTACTTC. This codes for CASSLQGAKNIQYF.

The chain combines TRBV7-9 with TRBJ1-1, with D maybe TRBD1 (6 bases). The CDR3 is made up of 16 amino acids. Germline V CDR1 and CDR2: SEHNR, FQNEAQ (reference sequence). The V end lost 3 bases, the J end lost 8 bases, and 22 bases lay between the germline ends. CDR3 nucleotides: TGTGCCAGCAGCTTGAGCCCAGGGGAGGGTTCAAGAGAAGCTTTCTTT. Translating gives CASSLSPGEGSREAFF.

The chain has TRBV5-5 and TRBJ2-4; D possibly corresponds to TRBD2 (6 bases). Germline V gene sequence: CDR1 SGHKS, CDR2 YYEKEE (reference sequence). The V end was cut by 0 bases, the J end by 4 bases, with 20 bases between. CDR3 size: 18 residues. The CDR3 bases are TGTGCCAGCAGCTTGGTCGGTAGCGGTTCCCTAGCTAAAAACATTCAGTACTTC. It yields the protein CASSLVGSGSLAKNIQYF.

The chain uses TRBV7-2 and TRBJ2-7, with a tentative D call TRBD1 (5 bases). Trimming removed 2 bases at V and 2 bases at J, with 16 bases between. Germline V gives CDR1 SGHTA, CDR2 FQGNSA. The CDR3 is 16 amino acids. CDR3 region: CASSLSGRILTYEQYF. DNA for the CDR3: TGTGCCAGCAGCTTATCAGGGCGGATCCTAACCTACGAGCAGTACTTC.

The rearrangement uses TRBV28 and TRBJ1-5, with 12 nucleotides matching TRBD1. CDR1 and CDR2 (germline): MDHEN, SYDVKM. This CDR3 is built from 14 residues. V was clipped by 11 bases and J by 5 bases; unmatched bases: 7. CDR3 coding DNA: TGTGCCCTTGGGGGACAGGGGGCAGATCAGCCCCAGCATTTT. Its translation is CALGGQGADQPQHF. Full variable domain (missing parts from reference TRBV28 and TRBJ1-5): DVKVTQSSRYLVKRTGEKVFLECVQDMDHENMFWYRQDPGLGLRLIYFSYDVKMKEKGDIPEGYSVSREKKERFSLILESASTNQTSMYLCALGGQGADQPQHFGDGTRLSIL.

This sequence joins TRBV19 and TRBJ2-7; 10 bases are shared with TRBD2. The CDR3 loop spans 18 amino acids. J gave up 0 bases and V 3 bases, and 11 bases lay outside the gene matches. The germline V gene has CDR1 LNHDA and CDR2 SQIVND (reference sequence). The CDR3 sequence is CASSIRSSGGISSYEQYF. The CDR3 DNA is TGTGCCAGTAGTATTAGGTCTAGCGGGGGAATAAGCTCCTACGAGCAGTACTTC.

This clone was recorded only once. This chain joins TRBV30 and TRBJ2-1, with TRBD2 identical over 7 bases. Looked up from germline, CDR1 is GTSNPN and CDR2 is SVGIG (reference sequence). The CDR3 runs 13 residues. Trimming at V came to 0 bases and at J to 7 bases, leaving 3 bases not matched to a gene. CDR3 sequence (DNA): TGTGCCTGGAGTGTGGCGGGAGATAATGAGCAGTTCTTC. Translating it yields CAWSVAGDNEQFF.

J is TRBJ2-7 and V is TRBV6-4, with TRBD1 matching 8 bases. CDR3 length: 13 residues. V trimming: 6 bases; J trimming: 6 bases; junction bases outside the gene matches: 7. In germline, CDR1 is MRHNA, CDR2 SNTAGT. The CDR3 sequence: CASSPGQGSEQYF. For the CDR3, the DNA is TGTGCCAGCAGCCCCGGACAGGGAAGCGAGCAGTACTTC.

This chain uses TRBV7-9 with TRBJ2-1; D possibly corresponds to TRBD2 (5 bases). CDR3 length: 15 amino acids. V dropped 3 bases and J dropped 6 bases, with 15 bases sitting between them. Looked up from germline, CDR1 is SEHNR and CDR2 is FQNEAQ (reference sequence). CDR3 sequence (DNA): TGTGCCAGCAGCTTGGACTCCCTTCTCCTCAATGAGCAGTTCTTC. This encodes CASSLDSLLLNEQFF.

The chain combines TRBV11-2 with TRBJ2-7; 8 nucleotides align to TRBD2. This CDR3 has 16 amino acids. J gave up 1 base and V 3 bases, and 8 bases lay outside the gene matches. Germline CDR1 is SGHAT and CDR2 is FQNNGV. The CDR3 reads CASSFVRGRMSYEQYF. DNA for the CDR3: TGTGCCAGCAGCTTTGTCCGCGGGAGGATGTCCTACGAGCAGTACTTC.

The J gene is TRBJ2-1, the V gene TRBV6-4; 8 positions agree with TRBD2. V shed 4 bases, J shed 5 bases, and the junction held 10 bases outside the gene matches. This CDR3 has 16 amino acids. From germline, CDR1 is MRHNA and CDR2 SNTAGT. The CDR3 DNA follows: TGTGCCAGCAGTGGCGATAGCGGGATAGGGAACAATGAGCAGTTCTTC. It yields the protein CASSGDSGIGNNEQFF.

The rearrangement uses TRBV7-8 and TRBJ2-7, with TRBD2 as a possible D gene (5 bases). The CDR3 is made up of 15 amino acids. V gave up 5 bases and J gave up 0 bases, with 14 bases separating them. The V gene's germline CDR1 is SGHVS and CDR2 FQNEAQ. For the CDR3, the DNA is TGTGCCAGCAGCCCGGCCGGGAAGGGCTCCTACGAGCAGTACTTC. Protein sequence: CASSPAGKGSYEQYF.

The chain carries TRBV11-3 and TRBJ2-1, with 10 bases matching TRBD2. The CDR3 covers 15 residues. CDR1 SGHNT and CDR2 YENEEA come from the germline V gene. The trim removed 6 bases at V and 7 bases at J, leaving 9 bases unmatched. CDR3 loop: CASSPAGGPVNEQFF. In DNA, the CDR3 is TGTGCCAGCAGTCCAGCGGGAGGGCCGGTGAATGAGCAGTTCTTC.

A single count supports this clone. The gene calls are TRBV15 and TRBJ1-1, with TRBD1 matching over 10 bases. The CDR3 totals 15 residues. V was pared by 2 bases and J by 4 bases, with 4 bases of the junction left unmatched. Germline CDR1 LNHNV, CDR2 YYDKDF (reference sequence). The DNA of the CDR3 is TGTGCCACCAGCAGATCACGGACAGGGGGCACTGAAGCTTTCTTT. It yields the protein CATSRSRTGGTEAFF.

This chain joins TRBV29-1 and TRBJ2-1, with TRBD2 matching 8 bases. V lost 4 bases and J lost 5; bases outside the gene matches: 7. CDR3 length: 14 residues. Germline CDR1 is SQVTM and CDR2 is ANQGSEA. The CDR3 bases are TGCAGCGTTGGGTTCGGGACTAGGGACAATGAGCAGTTCTTC. It codes for CSVGFGTRDNEQFF.

The chain has TRBV10-2 and TRBJ2-5; 7 positions agree with TRBD2. CDR1 and CDR2 from the germline V gene are WSHSY and SAAADI. V dropped 4 bases and J dropped 7; count of bases not matched to a gene: 9. This CDR3 comprises 14 residues. The CDR3 is CASSAYGGGRTQYF. The CDR3 region has the DNA TGCGCCAGCAGTGCATATGGGGGGGGACGGACCCAGTACTTC.

In its sample, this clone was seen once. V usage is TRBV4-2 and J usage is TRBJ2-5; D may be TRBD1 (6 bases). The CDR3 contains 15 residues. Trimming took off 0 bases at V and 5 bases at J, with 13 bases between the two ends. Per germline, CDR1 LGHNA and CDR2 YNFKEQ. Written as DNA, the CDR3 is TGTGCCAGCAGCCAAGAGTTCACAGGGTACGAGACCCAGTACTTC. Its translation: CASSQEFTGYETQYF.

The chain joins TRBV7-9 to TRBJ2-4, with D perhaps matching TRBD1 (5 bases). CDR1 and CDR2 from the germline V gene are SEHNR and FQNEAQ (reference sequence). V was trimmed by 1 base and J by 0 bases, leaving 10 bases between them. This CDR3 contains 16 residues. CDR3 in amino acids: CASSLEARVAKNIQYF. The CDR3 DNA sequence: TGTGCCAGCAGCTTAGAGGCCAGGGTAGCCAAAAACATTCAGTACTTC.

The genes are TRBV19 and TRBJ1-5; D not resolved. The CDR3 consists of 13 residues. The germline V gene has CDR1 LNHDA and CDR2 SQIVND (reference sequence). The ends were cut back, 5 bases at V and 0 bases at J, with 5 bases in the middle. The CDR3 DNA follows: TGTGCCAGTAGTGGGCATAGCAATCAGCCCCAGCATTTT. This gives the protein CASSGHSNQPQHF.